The present TCR beta chain was sequenced within a study of T-cell reconstitution after alpha-beta-depleted transplantation in children. Unique molecular identifiers tagged the TCRbeta library. MiXCR, applied by TCRdb to the PCR reads, yields one record per CDR3 protein. The sample consists of more than 200,000 distinct CDR3 sequences, around 8.9% of them appearing once. The CDR3 spans 15 residues. Germline V gene lookup returns CDR1 SGHRS and CDR2 YFSETQ. After removal of 4 bases from V and 5 bases from J, the junction contained 9 bases not matched to a gene. This clonotype was detected many times. The rearrangement joins TRBV5-1 to TRBJ2-3; 8 bases match TRBD1. The source was PBMCs from the stem cell graft donor, collected from the stem cell graft. The source of this sequence is a human donor who donated a stem cell graft to a child with SCID. The CDR3: CASSRGQGKVDTQYF. The CDR3 coding sequence is TGCGCCAGCAGCCGCGGACAGGGCAAGGTAGATACGCAGTATTTT.